This TCR beta chain emerged from a study of post-analysis software for immune sequencing data. The overall study: Patients with relapsing-remitting, secondary progressive and progressive-relapsing multiple sclerosis courses were all represented. Overall study findings and caveats: Significantly decreased normalized Chao1 diversity was recorded for multiple sclerosis patients relative to controls. F measure showed strong co-clustering of same-batch samples. Elevated frequency relative to controls characterized roughly five TRBV segments in patients, TRBV5-6, TRBV5-1 and TRBV20-1 among them.

Unique-molecular-identifier-tagged TCR beta cDNA libraries were used. With about 0.95 to 11 million T cells as the source, some 510,000 cDNA molecules resulted. TCRdb itself ran the PCR reads through MiXCR, one entry per CDR3 protein. Of about 770,000 distinct CDR3 sequences detected, just over 45% appear once; the ten largest clones hold over 4.5%. Concerning this clonotype: The antigen is unknown.

Between the trimmed V and J ends, which lost 6 bases and 2 bases, there was a span of 14 bases. In germline, CDR1 is DFQATT, CDR2 SNEGSKA (reference sequence). The CDR3 is made up of 14 amino acids. Source material: blood. The chain has TRBV20-1 and TRBJ2-1; D gene uncertain. The receptor was isolated from a girl aged 5 to 17 with multiple sclerosis. The CDR3 DNA follows: TGCAGTGCCCTCAGAATTAGTCCCTACAATGAGCAGTTCTTC. Translated: CSALRISPYNEQFF.